This T cell receptor (beta chain) was identified in a study of cytomegalovirus exposure and HLA in healthy donors. This PCR relied on a set of 60 Vbeta primers and 13 Jbeta primers. Libraries were prepared by immunoSEQ multiplex PCR; TCRdb keeps only in-frame clonotypes and omits some of them. The sample includes under 200,000 clones, roughly three quarters seen only once; the top ten take 7% to 9%. This clone came up once. CDR3 length: 14 residues. Germline values: CDR1 MGHDK, CDR2 SYGVNS. V lost 1 base and J lost 10; bases outside the gene matches: 4. The sequence was collected from a male donor in good health and CMV-seropositive. This chain uses TRBV25-1 with TRBJ1-6, with 7 bases fitting TRBD1. Sequenced material: PBMCs. The CDR3 sequence is CASSESGQRSPLHF. The CDR3 DNA sequence: TGTGCCAGCAGTGAATCGGGACAGCGCTCACCCCTCCACTTT.